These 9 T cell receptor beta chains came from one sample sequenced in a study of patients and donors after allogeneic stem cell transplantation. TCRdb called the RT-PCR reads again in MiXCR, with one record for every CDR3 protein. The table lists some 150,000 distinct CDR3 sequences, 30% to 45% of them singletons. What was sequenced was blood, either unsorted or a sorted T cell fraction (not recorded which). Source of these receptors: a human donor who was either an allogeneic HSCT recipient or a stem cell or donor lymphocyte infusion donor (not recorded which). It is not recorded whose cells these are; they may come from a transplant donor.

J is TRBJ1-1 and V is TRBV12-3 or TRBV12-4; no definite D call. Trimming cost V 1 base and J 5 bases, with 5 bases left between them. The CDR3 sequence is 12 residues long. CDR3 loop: CASSLGETEAFF. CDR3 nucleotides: TGTGCCAGCAGTTTAGGGGAAACTGAAGCTTTCTTT.

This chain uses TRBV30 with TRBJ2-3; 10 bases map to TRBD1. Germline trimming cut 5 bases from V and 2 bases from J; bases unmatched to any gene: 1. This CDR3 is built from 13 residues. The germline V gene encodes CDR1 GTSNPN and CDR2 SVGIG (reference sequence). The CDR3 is CAWGTGATDTQYF. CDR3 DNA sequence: TGTGCCTGGGGGACAGGGGCCACAGATACGCAGTATTTT.

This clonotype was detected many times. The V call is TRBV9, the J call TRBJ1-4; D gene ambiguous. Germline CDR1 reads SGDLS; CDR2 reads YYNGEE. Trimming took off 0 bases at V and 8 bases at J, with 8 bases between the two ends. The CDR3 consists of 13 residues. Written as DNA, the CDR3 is TGTGCCAGCAGCGTAGACGGAAGAGAAAAACTGTTTTTT. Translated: CASSVDGREKLFF.

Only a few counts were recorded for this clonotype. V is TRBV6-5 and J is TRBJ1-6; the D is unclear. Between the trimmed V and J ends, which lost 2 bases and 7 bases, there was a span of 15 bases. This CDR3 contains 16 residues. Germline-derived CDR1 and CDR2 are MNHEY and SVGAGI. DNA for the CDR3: TGTGCCAGCAGTTACGATCCTAGGGCGGGGAATTCACCCCTCCACTTT. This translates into CASSYDPRAGNSPLHF.

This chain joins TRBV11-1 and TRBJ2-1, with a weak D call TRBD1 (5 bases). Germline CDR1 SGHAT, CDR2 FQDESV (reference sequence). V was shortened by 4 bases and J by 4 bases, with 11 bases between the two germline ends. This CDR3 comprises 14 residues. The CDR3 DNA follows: TGTGCCAGCAGCTCACAGGAAAGATACAATGAGCAGTTCTTC. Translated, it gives CASSSQERYNEQFF.

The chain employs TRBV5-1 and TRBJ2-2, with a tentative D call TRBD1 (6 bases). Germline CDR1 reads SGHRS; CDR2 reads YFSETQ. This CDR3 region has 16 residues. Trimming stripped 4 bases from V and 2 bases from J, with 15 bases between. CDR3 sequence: CASSPRWGLNTGELFF. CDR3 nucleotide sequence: TGCGCCAGCAGCCCCCGCTGGGGGCTAAACACCGGGGAGCTGTTTTTT.

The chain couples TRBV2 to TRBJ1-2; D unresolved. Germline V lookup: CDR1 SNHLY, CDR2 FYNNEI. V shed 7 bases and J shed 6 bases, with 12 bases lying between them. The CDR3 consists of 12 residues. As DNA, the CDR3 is TGTGCCAGCAACCATGGGTGGGATGGCTACACCTTC. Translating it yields CASNHGWDGYTF.

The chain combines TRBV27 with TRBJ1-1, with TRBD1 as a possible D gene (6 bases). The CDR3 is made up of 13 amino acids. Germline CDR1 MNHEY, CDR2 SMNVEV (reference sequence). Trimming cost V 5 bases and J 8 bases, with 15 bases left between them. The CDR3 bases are TGTGCCAGCAGTCCATGGGCCGGGACAGAAGCTTTCTTT. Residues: CASSPWAGTEAFF.

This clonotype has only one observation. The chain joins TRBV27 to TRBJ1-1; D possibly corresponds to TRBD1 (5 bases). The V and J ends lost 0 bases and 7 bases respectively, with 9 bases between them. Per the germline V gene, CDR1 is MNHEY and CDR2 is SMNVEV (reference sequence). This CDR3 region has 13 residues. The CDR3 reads CASSLSQGSEAFF. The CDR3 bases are TGTGCCAGCAGTTTATCGCAGGGCAGTGAAGCTTTCTTT.